This T cell receptor (beta chain) was captured in a study of T-cell memory formation after mild COVID-19. The CDR3 totals 13 residues. The V and J ends lost 4 bases and 12 bases respectively, with 16 bases between them. From germline, CDR1 is SGHTA and CDR2 FQGNSA. Only a few counts were recorded for this clonotype. TCRdb reprocessed the 5' RACE reads with MiXCR, giving one entry per CDR3 protein. Here the sample spans over 450,000 distinct CDR3 sequences, just over 20% being singletons. Sample: PBMCs or a T cell subset sorted from them (not recorded which). This clonotype originated in an adult woman who had mild COVID-19 (a few samples of this study predate the infection). Cell type and time point are not known. J is TRBJ2-1 and V is TRBV7-2; D is ambiguous. CDR3 coding DNA: TGTGCCAGCAGCTGGATGGACGGCCCTCGGCAGTTCTTC. Protein product: CASSWMDGPRQFF.